This T cell receptor (beta chain) was observed in a study of shared clonotypes between healthy human individuals. Trimming left V 0 bases short and J 3 bases short, with 10 bases between. The CDR3 covers 14 residues. From germline, CDR1 is SGHNT and CDR2 YYREEE (reference sequence). There were only Caucasian adults among the donors, and all lived in Nashville, Tennessee. Per the original methods: Filtering differed because ImmunoSEQ produced junction-only sequences that carried no quality scores. Only in-frame clones appear in the TCRdb table, and some are missing; sequencing was by immunoSEQ multiplex PCR. V and J calls and clone size are given by that table; D and trimming were obtained from the DNA. Of 2 million to 2.5 million clones detected, under 97% appear once; the ten largest clones hold around 0.13%.

The TCR comes from a man between 18 and 29 years old in good health. The sample comprised naive CD4+ T cells sorted from blood. As for subset: CD45RA+ positively selected. The V and J genes are TRBV5-4 and TRBJ2-7; possibly TRBD2 for D (5 bases). The CDR3 protein is CASSLVERNYEQYF. The CDR3, as DNA: TGTGCCAGCAGCTTGGTCGAGCGGAACTACGAGCAGTACTTC.